The text below deals with one T cell receptor beta chain. This CDR3 is 11 amino acids long. This entry belongs to a study of cytomegalovirus exposure and HLA in healthy donors. The study ran its PCR with 60 Vbeta and 13 Jbeta primers. Data came from immunoSEQ multiplex PCR; TCRdb stores just in-frame clones and leaves some out. There are 200,000 or so clones in the sample; roughly 80% occur only once, and around 2.7% lies in the top ten. This clonotype originated in a woman aged 40-49 years in good health and CMV-seronegative. The chain combines TRBV12-2 with TRBJ1-5. TRBV12-2 is a pseudogene segment. Sequenced: PBMCs. The CDR3 sequence is CASRLPSPQHF. The DNA for the CDR3 is TGTGCAAGTCGCTTACCCTCGCCCCAGCATTTT.